The clone carrying this TCR beta chain was observed many times. Its specificity is not known. In germline, CDR1 is DFQATT, CDR2 SNEGSKA (reference sequence). Trimming at V came to 1 base and at J to 4 bases, leaving 9 bases not matched to a gene. The CDR3 has 16 residues. The data belong to a study of early T cells in non-severe SARS-CoV-2 infection. At the level of the study: Sequencing of unsorted whole blood was done on bulk RNA, leaving chains unpaired. Study-wide results and caveats: The study's VDJdb matching favored anti-spike CD8 responses and missed private and CD4 specificities.

TCRdb itself ran the 5' RACE reads through MiXCR, one entry per CDR3 protein. The data show about 54,000 distinct CDR3 sequences, roughly 7.8% seen once. Sequenced material: whole blood, taken at baseline. The chain uses TRBV20-1 and TRBJ2-7; 11 bases fit TRBD2. The clonotype originates from an adult who was a healthcare worker with PCR-confirmed SARS-CoV-2 infection or an uninfected control (not recorded which). The CDR3 spells CSARGISGRAGYEQYF. The DNA for the CDR3 is TGCAGTGCTAGAGGGATTAGCGGGAGGGCCGGTTACGAGCAGTACTTC.